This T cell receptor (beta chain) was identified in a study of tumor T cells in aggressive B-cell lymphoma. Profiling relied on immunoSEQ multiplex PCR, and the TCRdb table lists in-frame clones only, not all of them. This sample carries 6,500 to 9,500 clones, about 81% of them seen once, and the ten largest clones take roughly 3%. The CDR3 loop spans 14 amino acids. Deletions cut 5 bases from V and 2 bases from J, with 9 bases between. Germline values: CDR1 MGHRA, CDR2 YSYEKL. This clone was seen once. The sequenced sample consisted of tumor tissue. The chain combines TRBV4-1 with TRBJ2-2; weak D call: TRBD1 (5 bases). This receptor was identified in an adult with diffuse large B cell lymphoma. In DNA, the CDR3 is TGCGCCAGCAGCGACCGGACAAACACCGGGGAGCTGTTTTTT. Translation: CASSDRTNTGELFF.